This paragraph covers one TCR beta chain sequence. The antigen is undetermined. The CDR3 contains 14 residues. CDR1 and CDR2 from the germline V gene are MNHEY and SVGAGI. V gave up 5 bases and J gave up 9 bases; unmatched junction bases: 10. The sample comes from a study of T cell responses to AZD1222 COVID-19 vaccine. Study conclusions and caveats: Seropositive status at baseline applied to only 6 or 7 AZD1222 recipients. Donors, mostly white British, included more females; clonal diversity was possibly underestimated. After two AZD1222 doses, spike-specific TCR breadth and depth rose versus day 0. With dominance at 160-218 and 743-854, vaccine-associated CD4 TCRs spanned spike.

Data came from immunoSEQ multiplex PCR; TCRdb stores just in-frame clones and leaves some out. Of roughly 110,000 clones in the sample, roughly 90% were seen once. Sequences were derived from peripheral blood, sampled 28 days after the second AZD1222 dose. The gene calls are TRBV6-5 and TRBJ2-4, with 7 bases fitting TRBD2. This receptor was obtained from an adult who received the AZD1222 COVID-19 vaccine. The CDR3 sequence: CASSTLAAGGIQYF. In nucleotides, the CDR3 is TGTGCCAGCAGTACCCTAGCGGCTGGAGGCATTCAGTACTTC.